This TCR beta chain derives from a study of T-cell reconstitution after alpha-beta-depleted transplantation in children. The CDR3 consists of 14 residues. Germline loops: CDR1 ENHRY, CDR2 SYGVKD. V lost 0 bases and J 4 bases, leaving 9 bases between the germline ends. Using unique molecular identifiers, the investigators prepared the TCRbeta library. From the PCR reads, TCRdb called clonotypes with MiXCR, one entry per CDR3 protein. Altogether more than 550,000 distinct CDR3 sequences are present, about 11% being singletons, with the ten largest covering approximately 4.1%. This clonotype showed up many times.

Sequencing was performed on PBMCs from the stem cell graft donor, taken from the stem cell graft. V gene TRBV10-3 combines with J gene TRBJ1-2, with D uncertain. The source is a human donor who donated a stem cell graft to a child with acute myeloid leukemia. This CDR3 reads CAISESIAFYGYTF. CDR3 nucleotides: TGTGCCATCAGTGAGTCGATAGCCTTCTATGGCTACACCTTC.